These 2 T cell receptor beta chains share one sample of origin, sequenced in a study of blood T cell repertoires in COVID-19 (dated by TCRdb to about 2020). Receptors were amplified or captured by the immunoSEQ multiplex PCR assay. The table comes from immuneACCESS by way of TCRdb, which keeps in-frame sequences with V and J called. Part of the clones is missing from these tables; in studies checked, under half for an unresolved V gene and the rest for unknown reasons. In this sample the table shows 250,000 or so clones, more than 85% of which occur a single time. In total, the top ten clones hold approximately 9% of the sample. The specimen was PBMCs or T cells enriched from blood (not recorded which). All receptors derive from a man aged 35-49 years who had recovered from COVID-19.

This chain links TRBV2 with TRBJ2-2; 8 bases agree with TRBD2. The germline V gene has CDR1 SNHLY and CDR2 FYNNEI. This CDR3 is built from 16 residues. J was trimmed by 5 bases and V by 6 bases; bases with no gene match: 11. CDR3: CASSPLRGVGTGELFF. Written as DNA, the CDR3 is TGTGCCAGCAGCCCCTTGCGGGGGGTGGGGACCGGGGAGCTGTTTTTT.

The J gene is TRBJ1-1, the V gene TRBV28; tentatively, D is TRBD1 (6 bases). The length of the CDR3 is 12 residues. The V gene lost 5 bases and the J gene lost 5 bases, with 9 bases spanning the gap. Germline-derived CDR1 and CDR2 are MDHEN and SYDVKM. CDR3 coding DNA: TGTGCCAGCAGTGGGGGCCATACTGAAGCTTTCTTT. Translated: CASSGGHTEAFF.